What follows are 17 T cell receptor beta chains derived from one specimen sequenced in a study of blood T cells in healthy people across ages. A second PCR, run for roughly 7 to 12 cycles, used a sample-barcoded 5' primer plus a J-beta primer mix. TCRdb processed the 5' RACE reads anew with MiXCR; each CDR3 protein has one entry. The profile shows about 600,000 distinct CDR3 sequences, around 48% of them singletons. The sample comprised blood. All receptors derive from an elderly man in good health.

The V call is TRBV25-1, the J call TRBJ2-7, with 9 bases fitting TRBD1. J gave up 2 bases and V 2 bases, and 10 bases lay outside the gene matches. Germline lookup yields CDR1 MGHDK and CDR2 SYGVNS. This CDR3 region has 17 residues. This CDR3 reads CASSEPTSRDRAYEQYF. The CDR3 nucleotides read TGTGCCAGCAGTGAACCGACGTCCCGGGACAGGGCCTACGAGCAGTACTTC.

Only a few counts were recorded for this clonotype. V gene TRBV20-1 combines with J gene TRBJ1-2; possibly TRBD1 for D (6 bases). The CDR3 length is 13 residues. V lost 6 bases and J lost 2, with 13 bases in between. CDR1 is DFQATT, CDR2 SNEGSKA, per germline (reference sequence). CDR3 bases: TGCAGTGCCACAGGGTGGAGGAACTATGGCTACACCTTC. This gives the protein CSATGWRNYGYTF.

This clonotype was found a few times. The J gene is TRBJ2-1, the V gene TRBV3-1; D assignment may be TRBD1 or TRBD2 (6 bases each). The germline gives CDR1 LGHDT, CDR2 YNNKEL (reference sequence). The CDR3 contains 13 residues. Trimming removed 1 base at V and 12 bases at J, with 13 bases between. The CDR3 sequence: CASSQGGAAGQFF. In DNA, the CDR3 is TGTGCCAGCAGCCAAGGGGGGGCAGCAGGGCAGTTCTTC.

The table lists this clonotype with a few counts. CDR3 DNA sequence: TGCAGTGCCTCCAGGGATTCTGAAAAACTGTTTTTT. This codes for CSASRDSEKLFF. The chain is built from TRBV20-1 and TRBJ1-4; weak D call: TRBD1 (5 bases). The CDR3 totals 12 residues. The V and J ends lost 6 bases and 7 bases respectively, with 12 bases between them. Germline values: CDR1 DFQATT, CDR2 SNEGSKA (reference sequence).

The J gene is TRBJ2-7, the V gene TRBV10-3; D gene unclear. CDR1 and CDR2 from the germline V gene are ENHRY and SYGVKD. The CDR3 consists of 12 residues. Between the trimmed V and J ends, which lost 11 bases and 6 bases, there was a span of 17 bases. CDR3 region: CALRVTGPEQYF. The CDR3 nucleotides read TGTGCCCTCCGGGTCACCGGCCCCGAGCAGTACTTC.

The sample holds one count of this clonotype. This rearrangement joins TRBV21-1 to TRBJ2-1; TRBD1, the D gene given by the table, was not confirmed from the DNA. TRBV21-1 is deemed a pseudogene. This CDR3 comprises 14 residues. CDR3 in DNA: TGTGCCAGCAGCAATTATCAGGGGTACAATGAGCAGTTCTTC. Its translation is CASSNYQGYNEQFF.

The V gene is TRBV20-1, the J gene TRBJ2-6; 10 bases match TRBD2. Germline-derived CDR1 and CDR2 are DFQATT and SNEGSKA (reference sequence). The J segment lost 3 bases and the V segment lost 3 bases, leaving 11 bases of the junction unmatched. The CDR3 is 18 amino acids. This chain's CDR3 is CSARALGTSARGANVLTF. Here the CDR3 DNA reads TGCAGTGCTAGGGCCCTGGGGACTAGCGCACGTGGGGCCAACGTCCTGACTTTC.

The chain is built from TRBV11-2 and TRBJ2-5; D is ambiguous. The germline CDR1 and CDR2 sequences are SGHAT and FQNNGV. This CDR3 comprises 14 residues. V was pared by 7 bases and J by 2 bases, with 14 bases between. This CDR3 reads CASNPYAGQETQYF. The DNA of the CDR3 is TGTGCCAGCAACCCTTATGCAGGTCAAGAGACCCAGTACTTC.

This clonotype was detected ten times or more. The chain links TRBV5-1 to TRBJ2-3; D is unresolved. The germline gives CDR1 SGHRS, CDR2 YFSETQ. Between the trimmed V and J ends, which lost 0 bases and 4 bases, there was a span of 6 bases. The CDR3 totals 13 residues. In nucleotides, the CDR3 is TGCGCCAGCAGCTTGGGGAGCTCAGATACGCAGTATTTT. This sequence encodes CASSLGSSDTQYF.

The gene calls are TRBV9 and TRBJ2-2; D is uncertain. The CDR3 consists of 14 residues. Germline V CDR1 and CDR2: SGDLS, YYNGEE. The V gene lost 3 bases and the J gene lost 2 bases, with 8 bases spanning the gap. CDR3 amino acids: CASSATRNTGELFF. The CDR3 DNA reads TGTGCCAGCAGCGCGACCCGAAACACCGGGGAGCTGTTTTTT.

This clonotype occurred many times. CDR3 sequence reads: CASSKPGTVYEQYF. The CDR3 DNA reads as TGTGCCAGCAGCAAACCCGGGACAGTCTACGAGCAGTACTTC. The chain links TRBV7-2 to TRBJ2-7; the match to TRBD1 covers 7 bases. Germline V gives CDR1 SGHTA, CDR2 FQGNSA. V trimming: 5 bases; J trimming: 3 bases; junction bases outside the gene matches: 7. CDR3 length: 14 residues.

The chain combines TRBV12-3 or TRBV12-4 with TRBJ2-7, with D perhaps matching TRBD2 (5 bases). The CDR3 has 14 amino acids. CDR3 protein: CASAPRWSFYEQYF. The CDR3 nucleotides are TGTGCTAGCGCCCCCCGATGGTCATTCTACGAGCAGTACTTC.

The chain's CDR3 is CSGGLQVTEAFF. The CDR3, as DNA: TGCAGCGGGGGACTACAGGTCACTGAAGCTTTCTTT. V gene TRBV29-1 combines with J gene TRBJ1-1; a weak D match, TRBD1 (5 bases). The V gene lost 7 bases and the J gene lost 4 bases, with 13 bases spanning the gap. Germline CDR1 reads SQVTM; CDR2 reads ANQGSEA. The CDR3 runs 12 residues.

The CDR3 DNA reads TGTGCCAGCAGTACCCCCGGGACAGGAGCCTTTGACGAGCAGTACTTC. It translates to CASSTPGTGAFDEQYF. V is TRBV28 and J is TRBJ2-5; 8 bases match TRBD1. The DNA end favors TRBJ2-7, so the J call may be wrong. This CDR3 spans 16 amino acids. The germline V gene encodes CDR1 MDHEN and CDR2 SYDVKM.

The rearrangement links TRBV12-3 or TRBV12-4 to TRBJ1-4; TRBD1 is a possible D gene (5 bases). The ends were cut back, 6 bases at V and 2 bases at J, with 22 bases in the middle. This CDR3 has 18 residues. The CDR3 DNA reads TGTGCCAGCAGCAACCCCCGGGGGGGGAGTATGACTAATGAAAAACTGTTTTTT. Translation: CASSNPRGGSMTNEKLFF.

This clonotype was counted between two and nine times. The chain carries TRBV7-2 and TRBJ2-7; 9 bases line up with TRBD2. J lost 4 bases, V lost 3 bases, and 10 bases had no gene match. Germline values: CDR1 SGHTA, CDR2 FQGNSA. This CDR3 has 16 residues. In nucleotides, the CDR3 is TGTGCCAGCAGCTTTGAGGGAACTAGCGGGTCTTACGAGCAGTACTTC. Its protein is CASSFEGTSGSYEQYF. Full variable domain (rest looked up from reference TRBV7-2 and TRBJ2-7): GAGVSQSPSNKVTEKGKDVELRCDPISGHTALYWYRQSLGQGLEFLIYFQGNSAPDKSGLPSDRFSAERTGGSVSTLTIQRTQQEDSAVYLCASSFEGTSGSYEQYFGPGTRLTVT.

The CDR3 nucleotides are TGTGCCAGCATGTCGGAGGGGGCGGGTAATTCACCCCTCCACTTT. Protein sequence: CASMSEGAGNSPLHF. This sequence joins TRBV27 and TRBJ1-6; 7 nucleotides agree with TRBD1. Trimming at V came to 7 bases and at J to 6 bases, leaving 9 bases not matched to a gene. CDR3 length equals 15 residues. Per germline, CDR1 MNHEY and CDR2 SMNVEV (reference sequence).